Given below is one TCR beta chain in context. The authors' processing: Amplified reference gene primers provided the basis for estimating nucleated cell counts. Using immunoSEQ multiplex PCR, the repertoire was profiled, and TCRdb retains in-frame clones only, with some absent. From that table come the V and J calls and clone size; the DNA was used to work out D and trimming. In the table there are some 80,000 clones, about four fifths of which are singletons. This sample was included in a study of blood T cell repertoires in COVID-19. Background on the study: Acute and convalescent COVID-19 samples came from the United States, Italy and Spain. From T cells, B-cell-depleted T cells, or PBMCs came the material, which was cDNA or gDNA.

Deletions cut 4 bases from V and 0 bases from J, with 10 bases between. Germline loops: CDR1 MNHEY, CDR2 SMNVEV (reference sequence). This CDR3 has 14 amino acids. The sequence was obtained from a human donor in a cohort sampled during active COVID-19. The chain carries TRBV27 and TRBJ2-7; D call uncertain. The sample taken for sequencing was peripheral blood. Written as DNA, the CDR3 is TGTGCCAGCAGTTCCCTTATCGGCTCCTACGAGCAGTACTTC. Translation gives CASSSLIGSYEQYF.